This entry is about one TCR beta chain. This clonotype was seen at least ten times. Its target antigen remains unknown. Per-nucleotide qualities are absent, and no much larger clonotype sits a single base away. For repertoire sequencing, the TCR beta CDR3 regions were amplified from RNA transcripts. The first round was an RT-PCR using HTBI primers with the Qiagen OneStep RT-PCR kit, and this first round was followed by a second-round multiplex PCR, then size selection and purification. The libraries underwent paired-end sequencing with 100 bp reads on an Illumina HiSeq2000. The authors processed their data as follows. SOAPnuke was used for read processing, and reads with adapters, uncalled bases, a mean Phred below 15, or no exact constant-primer or identifier match were discarded. COPE v1.2.5 was used to merge the high-quality paired reads. Each unique nucleotide sequence was defined as a clonotype, and clonotypes were aligned to IMGT TRB V, D and J references with MiTCR v1.1. The analysis was limited to V-J combinations with a frequency above 0.0001, which together covered more than 98% of repertoires. For each V-J combination, a TCR clonal expansion and chaos score was defined as the ratio of F50 clonal expansion to chaos observed in the TCRdist matrix. Welch's t-statistics and random forest were used to narrow the features down to 13 V-J combinations, which were then fed into a naive Bayes classifier. Thyroid-blood repertoire similarity was quantified with the Morisita-Horn index. TCRdb's own reprocessing of the public reads used fastp at Q25 and MiXCR and kept productive beta chains. Every distinct CDR3 protein forms one entry, paired with its most common genes and DNA. The V and J calls come from TCRdb's annotation, not from the publication. The sample yields 600,000 to 700,000 distinct CDR3 sequences; about 40% were counted once. The ten most abundant clones make up 2.5% to 3.5% of the sample.

Measured from the cysteine to the phenylalanine, the CDR3 is 16 residues long. Only the CDR3 portion is preserved as DNA: 48 bases, with reading frame beginning at the first base. CDR1 and CDR2, per the germline V gene, are SGHVS and FQNEAQ. V is pruned by 1 base and J by 8 bases, leaving 8 bases of the junction without a gene match. These data belong to a study of Graves' ophthalmopathy and Graves' hyperthyroidism (dated by TCRdb to 2017 to 2018). Regarding the complete study: Peripheral blood was collected before any treatment was given, at the time of initial diagnosis. The study used signatures of the TCR beta repertoire to tell Graves' ophthalmopathy apart from Graves' hyperthyroidism and to predict which patients would progress to ophthalmopathy. In total, under 150 blood samples were TCR-sequenced: approximately 40 ophthalmopathy, some 72 hyperthyroidism and some 17 hyperthyroidism-to-ophthalmopathy patients. A discovery set of 95 to 100 patients (43 ophthalmopathy, some 58 stable hyperthyroidism) was enrolled to explore V-J signatures distinguishing ophthalmopathy from hyperthyroidism. An independent validation cohort comprised 18 to 20 hyperthyroidism patients and 15 to 17 patients who later progressed from hyperthyroidism to ophthalmopathy. In about 6 hyperthyroidism patients, T-cell repertoires of thyroid tissue and blood were compared. After sampling, hyperthyroidism patients received methimazole starting at 30 mg daily, and ophthalmopathy patients received high-dose intravenous methylprednisolone. Summary of the overall study and its limitations: Among expanded thyroid clonotypes with frequency above 0.001, most also showed up in blood, which suggests that blood repertoires may reflect the thyroid immune response. In validation, the model predicted ophthalmopathy progression with 70.59% sensitivity and about 73% specificity; 12 predicted patients were CT-confirmed with GO in a median of around 6 months. Ophthalmopathy was separated from stable hyperthyroidism by the 13-signature model with more than 85% sensitivity and roughly 82% specificity in cross-validation and with 80%/75% in the test set. No statistical method was used to predetermine the sample size, and group allocation was not hidden from the investigators.

Patients with ophthalmopathy had moderately to severely active disease, with a Clinical Activity Score of 3 or more, a NOSPECS grade of 4 or more, and a disease duration of less than 3 months. Anyone with other autoimmune diseases, uncontrolled infections, pregnancy or lactation was excluded from the study. Clinical symptoms, serum thyroxine, TRAb, thyroid ultrasound and orbital computed tomography were used for diagnosis. Ficoll-Paque density gradient centrifugation was used to isolate PBMCs from under 11 ml of fresh peripheral blood. Trizol reagent was used to extract the total RNA, and its quality was then checked on an Agilent 2100 Bioanalyzer.

Material for sequencing was peripheral blood. The chain uses TRBV7-8 and TRBJ1-2; 12 middle bases align to TRBD1. The clonotype was recovered from an adult man with Graves' ophthalmopathy. The CDR3 in this case is CASSLGGTGGLGGYTF. The DNA sequence is given as TGTGCCAGCAGCTTAGGAGGGACAGGGGGCCTCGGCGGCTACACCTTC.